This entry concerns a single T cell receptor beta chain. Its recognized antigen is unknown. The method behind the library was 5' RACE. Preparation of each TCR library used approximately 4,000 ng of total RNA. For each sample, cDNA synthesis with SMARTScribe reverse transcriptase was split into eight separate reactions. Unique molecular identifiers containing a 6-nucleotide sample barcode were introduced through template switching during cDNA synthesis. Two nested PCRs of around 16 and 10 cycles amplified the TCRalpha and TCRbeta cDNA, and bead purification followed each PCR. Before amplification, cDNA was treated with uracil DNA-glycosylase and purified using the QIAquick PCR purification kit. The second PCR added Illumina TruSeq-compatible adapters along with sample-specific barcodes. Library quality and concentration were checked on TapeStation and Qubit, and libraries were pooled at about 5 ng each. Sequencing of pooled libraries was carried out on an Illumina HiSeq2500 single-index Rapid Run using 2 x 100 bp reads and custom sequencing primers. For the original study's pipeline: MiGEC version 1.2.6 was used for UMI-based consensus assembly, which corrected PCR and sequencing errors. MiXCR version 2.1.1 was used to carry out V(D)J alignment, clonotype assembly and CDR3 extraction. Normalisation of gene usage, clonotype sharing and MAIT/NKT TCR abundance was achieved by analysing the top 1000, 10 000 and 20 000 clonotypes per sample. After downsampling to 27 000 UMIs, diversity was calculated as the inverse Simpson index using the vegan R package. Paired Mann-Whitney U tests on discordant twin pairs were used, with Benjamini-Hochberg multiple-testing correction. The reads, reprocessed by TCRdb, yield one row per CDR3 protein sequence and no DNA. The V and J calls, along with clone size, are taken from TCRdb and not from the paper's own processing. The sample has around 190,000 distinct CDR3 sequences on record. Jointly, the top ten make up less than 2% of the sample.

The entry originates in a study of monozygotic twins with inflammatory bowel disease (dated by TCRdb to between 2018 and 2021). Looking at the study overall: The full study comprised around 28 monozygotic twin pairs: nine German pairs (four IBD-concordant, five IBD-discordant) and 19 IBD-discordant Danish pairs. The search for disease-associated traits relied mainly on comparing IBD patients with their genetically identical healthy co-twins within discordant pairs. Each individual had, on average, about 151 000 unique TCRalpha sequences and 181 000 unique TCRbeta sequences available for analysis.

A roughly 2.5 ml peripheral blood sample was drawn into PAXgene tubes per donor and stored at -80°C. Without T cell sorting, total RNA was isolated from whole blood using the PAXgene blood miRNA kit on an automated QIAcube. Peripheral blood from monozygotic twin pairs concordant or discordant for inflammatory bowel disease was subjected to deep TCRalpha and TCRbeta repertoire profiling with unique molecular barcoding. Smoking habits were recorded for all twin pairs, and individuals were classified as current, former or never smokers. Overall study outcomes, separate from this receptor: Measured by the inverse Simpson index, TCRbeta repertoire diversity was lower in IBD patients than in their healthy co-twins. Background noise and inter-individual variability may have been introduced into the repertoires by the differing immunosuppressive treatments among patients. No difference in repertoire similarity was observed between concordant and discordant twins, possibly owing to limited statistical power. Compared with healthy twins, IBD patients shared fewer clonotypes with other individuals, and the difference was most pronounced in patients with signs of disease activity. No single strong signal or clonotype linked to IBD turned up in the results, so the idea that one exists was not supported. The analysis was unable to tell apart different T cell subtypes.

According to the germline V gene (reference sequence), CDR1 reads SEHNR and CDR2 reads FQNEAQ. The CDR3 has 14 amino acids, counting the end cysteine and phenylalanine. No DNA is listed. The material sequenced was blood. The sequence is built from TRBV7-9 and TRBJ1-6; TCRdb's D call of TRBD1 is untestable without DNA. This TCR derives from a human donor with ulcerative colitis or Crohn's disease, or a healthy co-twin of an affected twin (not recorded which). The CDR3 region has the sequence CASSYRGWESPLHF.